These T cell receptor beta chains were read from a single sample in a study of blood T cell repertoires in COVID-19. TCRdb keeps only in-frame clones here, not all; method: immunoSEQ multiplex PCR. The repertoire holds some 150,000 clones, with roughly 86% as singletons. Sample: peripheral blood. The receptors stem from a woman between 55 and 75 years old with acute or convalescent COVID-19. Each CDR3 is given with its conserved first and last residue. The D gene is left open where the match is weak. Only part of the rows carry a size: once, few, many, or a class if the clone is expanded.

clone_size j_call d_call v_call cdr3_nt cdr3_aa
NA TRBJ1-1 NA TRBV12-2 TGTGCAAGTCGCTTAGCGCCAGGACAGGGGGTTTCGTTGAGAGCTTTCTTT CASRLAPGQGVSLRAFF
once TRBJ1-1 NA TRBV27 TGTGCCAGCAAGGCGGGGCCAGGCACTGAAGCTTTCTTT CASKAGPGTEAFF
NA TRBJ1-5 TRBD1 TRBV28 TGTGCCAAGACAGGGGAAGTTCGGAATCAGCCCCAGCATTTT CAKTGEVRNQPQHF
NA TRBJ2-7 NA TRBV4-3 TGCGCCAGCAGCCAAGATAGGGGGACCGCCTACGAGCAGTACTTC CASSQDRGTAYEQYF
once TRBJ2-7 TRBD1 TRBV28 TGTGCCAGCAGTCTATGGGCCTGGGACAGGGGATCCTACGAGCAGTACTTC CASSLWAWDRGSYEQYF
once TRBJ2-1 NA TRBV4-2 TGTGCCAGCAGCCAAGATCTGTACAATGAGCAGTTCTTC CASSQDLYNEQFF
NA TRBJ2-5 TRBD2 TRBV9 TGTGCCAGCAGCGCGACTAGCAGGGTGTCGGAGACCCAGTACTTC CASSATSRVSETQYF
NA TRBJ2-3 NA TRBV7-8 TGTGCCAGCAGCTTAGCTAGCGCAGATACGCAGTATTTT CASSLASADTQYF
few TRBJ2-1 NA TRBV11-3 TGTGCCAGCGGTGATGACTTCTCCTACAATGAGCAGTTCTTC CASGDDFSYNEQFF
NA TRBJ2-7 NA TRBV20-1 TGCAGTGCTAGTTCAGGGTTTTTATCCAGGAGCTCCTACGAGCAGTACTTC CSASSGFLSRSSYEQYF
NA TRBJ2-1 NA TRBV10-3 TGTGCCATCAGTGAACAGGGCAATGAGCAGTTCTTC CAISEQGNEQFF
NA TRBJ2-3 NA TRBV5-6 TGTGCCAGCAGCTTGGTGACAGGTTGGGGTCCTAGCACAGATACGCAGTATTTT CASSLVTGWGPSTDTQYF
many TRBJ2-2 NA TRBV2 TGTGCCAGCAGTCTCAACGGGAGAACCGGGGAGCTGTTTTTT CASSLNGRTGELFF
NA TRBJ1-2 TRBD1 TRBV18 TGTGCCAGCTCACAATCCCCACTTTCGGGTACCGATCCGACAGGGGGGAACTATGGCTACACCTTC CASSQSPLSGTDPTGGNYGYTF
NA TRBJ2-7 TRBD1 TRBV6-5 TGTGCCAGCAAGATAGGACAGGGGGCCTACGAGCAGTACTTC CASKIGQGAYEQYF
NA TRBJ1-2 NA TRBV4-1 TGCGCCAGCAGCCAAGACGGCGGGTCGTCGGGCTACACCTTC CASSQDGGSSGYTF
NA TRBJ2-2 TRBD2 TRBV10-3 TGTGCCATCAGTGCTAGCGGGGGGGCCTCGGACGGGGAGCTGTTTTTT CAISASGGASDGELFF
NA TRBJ2-7 TRBD1 TRBV6-5 TGTGCCAGCAGCCGCCCGGGACAGTCCTACGAGCAGTACTTC CASSRPGQSYEQYF
NA TRBJ2-3 NA TRBV30 TGTGCCTGGAGTGTTCGAGGGGCGGGGTCCAGGAATACGCAGTATTTT CAWSVRGAGSRNTQYF
NA TRBJ2-7 TRBD1 TRBV4-1 TGCGCCAGCAGCCACCCGGACAGGCGGTACGAGCAGTACTTC CASSHPDRRYEQYF
NA TRBJ2-4 TRBD1 TRBV5-4 TGTGCCAGCAGCTCTGGACAGGGGCTAGCCAAAAACATTCAGTACTTC CASSSGQGLAKNIQYF
NA TRBJ2-1 TRBD1 TRBV7-2 TGTGCCAGCAGCGAACAGGGGATTGAGCAGTTCTTC CASSEQGIEQFF
NA TRBJ1-2 TRBD1 TRBV5-1 TGCGCCAGCAGCCAGGACAGGATAATCACCTTC CASSQDRIITF
NA TRBJ2-5 TRBD2 TRBV27 TGTGCCAGCATGGCTAGCGGGGTACCGGGGACCCAGTACTTC CASMASGVPGTQYF
NA TRBJ2-5 TRBD2 TRBV5-1 TGCGCCAGCAGCTCTAGCGGGGGGGCCGTTAGGGAGACCCAGTACTTC CASSSSGGAVRETQYF
NA TRBJ1-5 NA TRBV7-9 TGTGCCAGTAGACAGGGCAATCAGCCCCAGCATTTT CASRQGNQPQHF
NA TRBJ1-1 NA TRBV27 TGTGCCAGCAGGGTTTCGACAGGGAACACTGAAGCTTTCTTT CASRVSTGNTEAFF
NA TRBJ1-2 NA TRBV11-3 TGTGCCAGCAGCCTGGCCGGGACACAGAACTATGGCTACACCTTC CASSLAGTQNYGYTF
NA TRBJ2-6 NA TRBV7-9 TGTGCCAGCAGCTTATCAGGGGTCGGGGCCAACGTCCTGACTTTC CASSLSGVGANVLTF
few TRBJ1-2 NA TRBV7-8 TGTGCCAGCAGCTTAGCCCGGGTTAACTATGGCTACACCTTC CASSLARVNYGYTF
NA TRBJ2-1 TRBD1 TRBV4-2 TGTGCCAGCAGCCTGCGCGGCAGGGGGTCACGCGAGGACAATGAGCAGTTCTTC CASSLRGRGSREDNEQFF
NA TRBJ2-2 NA TRBV9 TGTGCCAGCAGCGTAGTCGGCGGGGAGCTGTTTTTT CASSVVGGELFF